These 16 T cell receptor beta chains share one sample of origin, sequenced in a study of human T cells and chemical hapten exposure. TCRdb re-called the RACE reads through MiXCR, storing one row per CDR3 protein. The sample carries more than 150,000 distinct CDR3 sequences, more than 25% recorded once. Time point here: pre-sensitization, week 0. Noted treatment: therapeutic diphenylcyclopropenone sensitization with weekly scalp DPC. The sequencing here drew on whole blood, taken in connection with sensitization to the hapten diphenylcyclopropenone (DPC). The receptors originated from a woman aged 30 to 39 with alopecia areata. Some clones in this sample may be carry-over from other donors' samples.

This clonotype was counted between two and nine times. V and J are TRBV3-1 and TRBJ2-1; no definite D call. Per the germline V gene, CDR1 is LGHDT and CDR2 is YNNKEL (reference sequence). This CDR3 has 12 amino acids. Trimming shortened V by 0 bases and J by 4 bases, and 1 base separated the two germline ends. In DNA form, the CDR3 reads TGTGCCAGCAGCCAAGATTACAATGAGCAGTTCTTC. Its translation: CASSQDYNEQFF.

The V call is TRBV11-2, the J call TRBJ2-7; tentative D call: TRBD2 (5 bases). Germline V gene lookup returns CDR1 SGHAT and CDR2 FQNNGV. The CDR3 length is 14 residues. V was clipped by 0 bases and J by 3 bases, with 9 bases between them. The chain's CDR3 is CASSLDPSRYEQYF. The CDR3 nucleotides are TGTGCCAGCAGCTTAGACCCTAGCCGCTACGAGCAGTACTTC.

The chain recombines TRBV29-1 with TRBJ1-2; 8 positions agree with TRBD1. The junction had 5 bases not matched to a gene; V was cut back by 1 base and J by 4 bases. This CDR3 is built from 14 residues. The germline V gene encodes CDR1 SQVTM and CDR2 ANQGSEA. CDR3 sequence reads: CSVEGGQGLYGYTF. The CDR3 DNA reads TGCAGCGTTGAAGGTGGACAGGGACTCTATGGCTACACCTTC.

This clonotype was seen more than once but under ten times. The chain uses TRBV7-2 and TRBJ1-1, with D possibly matching TRBD1 (5 bases). V was cut by 5 bases and J by 7 bases, with 17 bases left in between. CDR1 SGHTA and CDR2 FQGNSA come from the germline V gene. The CDR3 extends over 14 amino acids. CDR3 sequence reads: CASSLNTGQVEAFF. The CDR3 coding sequence is TGTGCCAGCAGCCTCAACACAGGACAAGTTGAAGCTTTCTTT. The variable domain in full, completed from reference TRBV7-2 and TRBJ1-1, reads GAGVSQSPSNKVTEKGKDVELRCDPISGHTALYWYRQSLGQGLEFLIYFQGNSAPDKSGLPSDRFSAERTGGSVSTLTIQRTQQEDSAVYLCASSLNTGQVEAFFGQGTRLTVV.

This chain links TRBV11-2 with TRBJ1-2; D may be TRBD1 (6 bases). The CDR3 sequence is 12 residues long. V lost 5 bases and J 6 bases, leaving 10 bases between the germline ends. CDR1 is SGHAT and CDR2 is FQNNGV in the germline V gene. This CDR3 reads CASSQGPDGYTF. CDR3 sequence (DNA): TGTGCCAGCAGCCAGGGGCCCGATGGCTACACCTTC. Filled out from reference TRBV11-2 and TRBJ1-2, the complete variable domain reads EAGVAQSPRYKIIEKRQSVAFWCNPISGHATLYWYQQILGQGPKLLIQFQNNGVVDDSQLPKDRFSAERLKGVDSTLKIQPAKLEDSAVYLCASSQGPDGYTFGSGTRLTVV.

This clonotype has ten or more counts. The chain's CDR3 is CSARVRDRDYNEQFF. In nucleotides, the CDR3 is TGCAGTGCTAGAGTCCGGGACCGTGATTACAATGAGCAGTTCTTC. The chain couples TRBV20-1 to TRBJ2-1; tentatively, D is TRBD1 or TRBD2 (5 bases each). The CDR3 consists of 15 residues. Germline V gene data show CDR1 as DFQATT and CDR2 as SNEGSKA (reference sequence). Trimming shortened V by 1 base and J by 4 bases, and 14 bases separated the two germline ends.

The V and J genes are TRBV20-1 and TRBJ2-7; 10 bases are a match to TRBD2. V dropped 6 bases and J dropped 3; count of bases not matched to a gene: 11. CDR3 length: 15 residues. Germline V gives CDR1 DFQATT, CDR2 SNEGSKA (reference sequence). CDR3 nucleotide sequence: TGCAGTGCCCTCTCGATAGCGGGGGGAGGCTACGAGCAGTACTTC. It yields the protein CSALSIAGGGYEQYF.

This chain joins TRBV29-1 and TRBJ2-5; no clear D. Germline assignment: CDR1 SQVTM and CDR2 ANQGSEA. The germline V and J ends were trimmed by 1 base and 5 bases, with 8 bases remaining between them. The CDR3 consists of 12 residues. Here the CDR3 DNA reads TGCAGCGTTGAAGGTGCGTCGGAGACCCAGTACTTC. This codes for CSVEGASETQYF.

The J gene is TRBJ2-7, the V gene TRBV12-3 or TRBV12-4; 9 bases are a match to TRBD1. The CDR3 spans 12 residues. V lost 10 bases to trimming and J lost 3 bases; unmatched junction nucleotides: 4. The CDR3 DNA sequence: TGTGCCACCGGGACAGGGTACTACGAGCAGTACTTC. Protein product: CATGTGYYEQYF.

The chain has TRBV25-1 and TRBJ1-6, with 7 nucleotides matching TRBD1. The ends lost 6 bases at V and 7 bases at J; junction bases unmatched: 6. The CDR3 extends over 14 amino acids. In germline, CDR1 is MGHDK, CDR2 SYGVNS. The CDR3 is CASSGTGDNSPLHF. The CDR3, as DNA: TGTGCCAGCAGCGGCACAGGGGACAATTCACCCCTCCACTTT.

V and J are TRBV20-1 and TRBJ2-1; the match to TRBD2 covers 12 bases. Germline V CDR1 and CDR2: DFQATT, SNEGSKA (reference sequence). J gave up 0 bases and V 6 bases, and 12 bases lay outside the gene matches. The CDR3 extends over 18 amino acids. CDR3 DNA: TGCAGTGCCCTGCTCCCCGGACTAGCGGGAATCTCCTACAATGAGCAGTTCTTC. Protein: CSALLPGLAGISYNEQFF.

This chain uses TRBV7-2 with TRBJ1-5; D unresolved. The V end lost 5 bases, the J end lost 3 bases, and 8 bases lay between the germline ends. CDR1 SGHTA and CDR2 FQGNSA come from the germline V gene. This CDR3 is built from 13 residues. CDR3 in amino acids: CASSRAYNQPQHF. CDR3 nucleotides: TGTGCCAGCAGCCGGGCCTACAATCAGCCCCAGCATTTT.

This clonotype was seen many times. In DNA form, the CDR3 reads TGTGCCAGCAGTTTAGGGATAGGGCAAGAGACCCAGTACTTC. Protein sequence: CASSLGIGQETQYF. This chain uses TRBV12-3 or TRBV12-4 with TRBJ2-5; D is undetermined. V was clipped by 1 base and J by 2 bases, with 8 bases between them. The length of the CDR3 is 14 residues.

The rearrangement joins TRBV10-2 to TRBJ1-2; tentative D call: TRBD1 (5 bases). Looked up from germline, CDR1 is WSHSY and CDR2 is SAAADI. Trimming pared 6 bases from V and 3 bases from J, leaving 14 bases between. This CDR3 is 14 amino acids long. The DNA for the CDR3 is TGCGCCAGCAGGGCCCAGAGGGGCCACTATGGCTACACCTTC. Translated, it gives CASRAQRGHYGYTF.

This clonotype was observed a few times. The chain recombines TRBV28 with TRBJ2-7; D unresolved. Germline V gives CDR1 MDHEN, CDR2 SYDVKM. The CDR3 has 13 amino acids. Trimming pared 1 base from V and 7 bases from J, leaving 11 bases between. In DNA, the CDR3 is TGTGCCAGCAGTTTATTCGGCCGTAGAGAGCAGTACTTC. Amino acids: CASSLFGRREQYF.

This clonotype was detected only a few times. This rearrangement joins TRBV6-4 to TRBJ1-4; 12 bases agree with TRBD1. The CDR3 loop spans 17 amino acids. Germline trimming cut 6 bases from V and 6 bases from J; bases unmatched to any gene: 11. From germline, CDR1 is MRHNA and CDR2 SNTAGT. CDR3 sequence: CASRDPGQGARDEKLFF. CDR3 nucleotide sequence: TGTGCCAGCAGAGATCCGGGACAGGGGGCGCGGGATGAAAAACTGTTTTTT.